The 7 T cell receptor beta chains listed next were all sequenced from one sample in a study of multiple sclerosis patients with progressive multifocal leukoencephalopathy. Time point indicated: before natalizumab initiation. Assay: immunoSEQ multiplex PCR; the TCRdb copy retains only in-frame clones and omits some. The sample includes some 30,000 clones, 70% to 90% of them seen just once. Sequenced sample: PBMCs. All receptors come from a human donor with multiple sclerosis.

This chain joins TRBV27 and TRBJ2-3; TRBD2 aligns across 7 bases. V lost 5 bases, J lost 3 bases, and 14 bases stayed unmatched. Germline lookup yields CDR1 MNHEY and CDR2 SMNVEV (reference sequence). CDR3 length: 17 amino acids. Here the CDR3 DNA reads TGTGCCAGCAGTCCGCTTAGGCGGGAGAGTATGACAGATACGCAGTATTTT. Its translation is CASSPLRRESMTDTQYF.

The V call is TRBV4-3, the J call TRBJ1-2; no reliable D call. From germline, CDR1 is LGHNA and CDR2 YSLEER. CDR3 length: 15 amino acids. The V and J ends lost 0 bases and 7 bases respectively, with 15 bases between them. This CDR3 reads CASSQDRETFTGYTF. As DNA, the CDR3 is TGCGCCAGCAGCCAAGATAGGGAAACCTTCACTGGCTACACCTTC.

The rearrangement links TRBV4-2 to TRBJ2-1; D possibly corresponds to TRBD1 (5 bases). This CDR3 spans 16 amino acids. Germline CDR1 reads LGHNA; CDR2 reads YNFKEQ. Trimming cost V 0 bases and J 7 bases, with 16 bases left between them. The CDR3 sequence is CASSQDIGASRNEQFF. The CDR3 DNA is TGTGCCAGCAGCCAAGATATAGGGGCGAGTCGGAATGAGCAGTTCTTC.

The genes are TRBV7-8 and TRBJ2-7; D is perhaps TRBD2 (5 bases). Germline V CDR1 and CDR2: SGHVS, FQNEAQ. This CDR3 has 17 amino acids. Trimming left V 5 bases short and J 2 bases short, with 22 bases between. The CDR3 reads CASSPGVGGRHPYEQYF. Written as DNA, the CDR3 is TGTGCCAGCAGCCCCGGGGTGGGCGGCCGACATCCCTACGAGCAGTACTTC.

The chain couples TRBV7-2 to TRBJ1-2; D is perhaps TRBD1 (5 bases). The CDR3 is 13 residues long. The germline V gene encodes CDR1 SGHTA and CDR2 FQGNSA. V gave up 3 bases and J gave up 6 bases, with 11 bases separating them. CDR3 residues: CASSLGDSDGYTF. The CDR3 nucleotides read TGTGCCAGCAGCTTGGGGGATTCGGATGGCTACACCTTC.

The V and J genes are TRBV28 and TRBJ2-3, with D possibly TRBD1 on 5 matching bases. From germline, CDR1 is MDHEN and CDR2 SYDVKM. The CDR3 runs to 14 residues. V shed 5 bases and J shed 2 bases, with 11 bases lying between them. CDR3 bases: TGTGCCAGCAGTACCGACAGTATCACAGATACGCAGTATTTT. It is translated as CASSTDSITDTQYF.

This chain uses TRBV27 with TRBJ2-1; TRBD2 matches at 7 bases. The CDR3 is 14 residues long. V lost 7 bases and J lost 7; bases outside the gene matches: 10. From germline, CDR1 is MNHEY and CDR2 SMNVEV (reference sequence). The CDR3 loop is CASTPWAGANEQFF. The CDR3 region has the DNA TGTGCCAGCACCCCGTGGGCGGGAGCGAATGAGCAGTTCTTC.